These T cell receptor beta chains were read from a single sample in a study of human T cells and chemical hapten exposure. From the RACE reads, TCRdb called clonotypes with MiXCR, one entry per CDR3 protein. The sample records 40,000 to 60,000 distinct CDR3 sequences, around a tenth being singletons. Source: whole blood, taken in connection with sensitization to the hapten diphenylcyclopropenone (DPC). The origin of the receptors is a woman aged 50 to 60 with alopecia areata. Some clones in this sample may be carry-over from other donors' samples. The CDR3 runs from the conserved cysteine through the conserved F or W. A D gene is named only where the DNA matches it firmly. The size field is filled for only some rows; it gives once, few, many or a size class.

CDR3	DNA	J	D	size	V
CASSLTSGTDTQYF	TGTGCCAGCAGTCTCACTAGCGGCACAGATACGCAGTATTTT	TRBJ2-3	TRBD2	medium-sized	TRBV28
CSSGVAGVDTQYF	TGCAGCTCCGGGGTAGCGGGAGTAGATACGCAGTATTTT	TRBJ2-3	TRBD2	-	TRBV29-1
CASSYPSEQYF	TGTGCCAGCAGTTACCCCTCCGAGCAGTACTTC	TRBJ2-7	-	-	TRBV27
CSAGGPTARPQETQYF	TGCAGTGCTGGAGGGCCGACCGCTCGCCCTCAAGAGACCCAGTACTTC	TRBJ2-5	-	many	TRBV20-1
CASSLFTSGVSEQYF	TGTGCCAGCAGCTTATTCACCTCAGGGGTCAGCGAGCAGTACTTC	TRBJ2-7	-	many	TRBV7-8
CSVVGIQGWSTEAFF	TGCAGCGTCGTCGGAATACAGGGCTGGAGCACTGAAGCTTTCTTT	TRBJ1-1	-	many	TRBV29-1
CASSVDRRAGFETQYF	TGTGCCAGCAGCGTAGACCGGCGAGCGGGATTTGAGACCCAGTACTTC	TRBJ2-5	TRBD2	many	TRBV9
CASIRGPGVRETQYF	TGTGCCAGCATACGGGGCCCTGGGGTCCGAGAAACCCAGTACTTC	TRBJ2-5	-	many	TRBV7-8
CASSLILSTDTQYF	TGTGCCAGCAGCTTAATCCTTAGCACAGATACGCAGTATTTT	TRBJ2-3	-	many	TRBV5-5
CASSPPNLSRLGTEAFF	TGTGCCAGCTCACCCCCCAATTTGTCGAGGTTGGGTACTGAAGCTTTCTTT	TRBJ1-1	-	many	TRBV18
CASTPTVSNSPLHF	TGTGCCAGCACGCCGACAGTGAGCAATTCACCCCTCCACTTT	TRBJ1-6	-	many	TRBV18
CASRFLICPDGYEQYF	TGTGCCAGCAGGTTCTTGATATGCCCGGACGGCTACGAGCAGTACTTC	TRBJ2-7	-	many	TRBV27
CASSHGTSAETQYF	TGCGCCAGCAGCCACGGGACTAGCGCAGAGACCCAGTACTTC	TRBJ2-5	TRBD2	many	TRBV5-1
CASSLNSGEIYEQYF	TGTGCCAGCAGTCTCAATAGCGGGGAAATCTACGAGCAGTACTTC	TRBJ2-7	TRBD2	many	TRBV28
CASRTGSNQPQHF	TGTGCCAGCAGGACAGGTAGCAATCAGCCCCAGCATTTT	TRBJ1-5	-	many	TRBV12-3/TRBV12-4
CASSTWTSGSLNEQFF	TGTGCCAGCAGTACGTGGACTAGCGGGAGTTTGAATGAGCAGTTCTTC	TRBJ2-1	TRBD2	many	TRBV6-2/TRBV6-3
CSALAGGTQGETQYF	TGCAGCGCACTAGCGGGAGGAACCCAAGGAGAGACCCAGTACTTC	TRBJ2-5	TRBD2	-	TRBV29-1
CASSHNEKLFF	TGTGCCAGCTCACACAATGAAAAACTGTTTTTT	TRBJ1-4	-	few	TRBV18
CTSRATSGGTTVQYF	TGTACCAGCAGGGCGACTAGCGGGGGGACTACGGTGCAGTACTTC	TRBJ2-7	TRBD2	-	TRBV2
CASSPSLAGTPGEQYF	TGTGCCAGCAGCCCTAGCCTTGCAGGAACGCCGGGGGAGCAGTACTTC	TRBJ2-7	-	many	TRBV28
CASSPGGDNQPQHF	TGTGCCAGCTCCCCGGGCGGAGACAATCAGCCCCAGCATTTT	TRBJ1-5	-	many	TRBV18
CASSQDGLATEQYF	TGTGCCAGCAGCCAAGATGGGCTAGCGACCGAGCAGTACTTC	TRBJ2-7	-	-	TRBV14
CASSQGQTETQYF	TGTGCCAGCTCACAAGGACAGACGGAGACCCAGTACTTC	TRBJ2-5	-	many	TRBV18
CASSPSRGQRTDTQYF	TGTGCCAGCAGCCCGAGTCGGGGACAGCGCACAGATACGCAGTATTTT	TRBJ2-3	TRBD1	many	TRBV7-9
CVSSKTRTNEKLFF	TGTGTCAGCAGCAAGACGAGGACTAATGAAAAACTGTTTTTT	TRBJ1-4	-	-	TRBV7-9
CSAPWTGGNEQFF	TGCAGTGCTCCGTGGACAGGGGGCAATGAGCAGTTCTTC	TRBJ2-1	TRBD1	medium-sized	TRBV20-1
CASSTHGGGTEQFF	TGTGCCAGCAGTACCCATGGGGGGGGGACTGAGCAGTTCTTC	TRBJ2-1	TRBD2	-	TRBV12-3/TRBV12-4
CSVSANYGYTF	TGCAGCGTTTCCGCTAACTATGGCTACACCTTC	TRBJ1-2	-	many	TRBV29-1
CSVVRGGYTDTQYF	TGCAGCGTTGTTCGGGGAGGATACACAGATACGCAGTATTTT	TRBJ2-3	-	many	TRBV29-1
CASSQGLAVNNEQFF	TGTGCCAGCAGCCAGGGACTAGCGGTGAACAATGAGCAGTTCTTC	TRBJ2-1	TRBD2	many	TRBV3-1
CASSTQGVKTQYF	TGTGCCAGTAGCACTCAGGGAGTCAAGACCCAGTACTTC	TRBJ2-5	-	many	TRBV19
CSVELANSYNEQFF	TGCAGCGTGGAACTAGCGAACTCCTACAATGAGCAGTTCTTC	TRBJ2-1	TRBD2	-	TRBV29-1
CASSSNSYATGDYNEQFF	TGTGCCAGCAGCTCTAATAGTTACGCCACAGGGGACTACAATGAGCAGTTCTTC	TRBJ2-1	TRBD1	many	TRBV11-2
CASSPFSGELFF	TGTGCCAGCAGCCCTTTTTCCGGGGAGCTGTTTTTT	TRBJ2-2	-	few	TRBV3-1
CSAPLQPGSETQYF	TGCAGTGCTCCCCTCCAACCGGGGTCGGAGACCCAGTACTTC	TRBJ2-5	-	medium-sized	TRBV20-1
CASSGAQGRNSPLHF	TGTGCCAGCAGCGGTGCCCAGGGCCGTAATTCACCCCTCCACTTT	TRBJ1-6	-	many	TRBV12-3/TRBV12-4
CASSPLDRVQETQYF	TGTGCCAGCAGCCCATTGGACAGGGTCCAAGAGACCCAGTACTTC	TRBJ2-5	TRBD1	many	TRBV7-9
CASSQGYQETQYF	TGTGCCAGCAGCCAGGGGTACCAAGAGACCCAGTACTTC	TRBJ2-5	-	many	TRBV3-1
CASSLPPDTQYF	TGTGCCAGCAGTCTTCCCCCAGATACGCAGTATTTT	TRBJ2-3	-	many	TRBV6-2/TRBV6-3
CASYPGLAGVYEQYF	TGTGCCAGCTACCCCGGGCTAGCGGGAGTTTACGAGCAGTACTTC	TRBJ2-7	TRBD2	few	TRBV12-3/TRBV12-4
CASSFPTPYEQYF	TGTGCCAGCAGTTTCCCTACGCCTTACGAGCAGTACTTC	TRBJ2-7	-	-	TRBV28
CASRTNGGDEQYF	TGTGCCAGCAGGACGAACGGGGGCGACGAGCAGTACTTC	TRBJ2-7	-	many	TRBV28
CSAPPPLITDTQYF	TGCAGTGCTCCTCCGCCCCTCATCACAGATACGCAGTATTTT	TRBJ2-3	-	-	TRBV20-1
CASSRRGLSSYNEQFF	TGTGCCAGCTCACGGAGGGGCCTTAGCTCCTACAATGAGCAGTTCTTC	TRBJ2-1	-	many	TRBV18
CSAGTAPNVNEQFF	TGCAGTGCTGGGACCGCTCCGAACGTCAATGAGCAGTTCTTC	TRBJ2-1	-	-	TRBV20-1
CASRHGPLTGGRYGYTF	TGTGCCAGCAGACACGGTCCCCTAACAGGGGGCAGGTATGGCTACACCTTC	TRBJ1-2	TRBD1	many	TRBV6-2/TRBV6-3
CAWSTTGGGEQYF	TGTGCCTGGAGTACGACAGGGGGCGGCGAGCAGTACTTC	TRBJ2-7	TRBD1	few	TRBV30
CASSPGSNQPQHF	TGTGCCAGCAGCCCAGGGAGCAATCAGCCCCAGCATTTT	TRBJ1-5	-	many	TRBV5-8
CASRRGNTEAFF	TGTGCCAGCAGGCGAGGGAACACTGAAGCTTTCTTT	TRBJ1-1	-	few	TRBV28
CLTRYNEQFF	TGCTTGACTAGATACAATGAGCAGTTCTTC	TRBJ2-1	-	-	TRBV10-3
CIAGGSANTGELFF	TGTATCGCAGGCGGATCCGCGAACACCGGGGAGCTGTTTTTT	TRBJ2-2	-	many	TRBV29-1
CASSPGDSRRNTQYF	TGTGCCAGCAGCCCGGGGGACTCTAGAAGAAATACGCAGTATTTT	TRBJ2-3	-	-	TRBV14
CASSFEYGYTF	TGTGCCAGCAGCTTCGAGTATGGCTACACCTTC	TRBJ1-2	-	many	TRBV7-9
CASSLNPTDTQYF	TGTGCCAGCAGCCTGAATCCCACAGATACGCAGTATTTT	TRBJ2-3	-	-	TRBV7-9
CSVGGTGAYEQYF	TGCAGCGTGGGGGGGACAGGAGCCTACGAGCAGTACTTC	TRBJ2-7	-	many	TRBV29-1
CASSPRGAF	TGTGCCAGCAGCCCCCGTGGGGCATTC	TRBJ2-1	-	many	TRBV7-9
CAITSRGGRYNEQFF	TGTGCCATCACCTCCAGGGGTGGACGCTACAATGAGCAGTTCTTC	TRBJ2-1	-	-	TRBV28
CASSLKQGANEAFF	TGTGCCAGCAGCTTAAAACAGGGGGCGAATGAGGCTTTCTTT	TRBJ1-1	TRBD1	once	TRBV7-9
CSVGTGVGYGYTF	TGCAGCGTTGGGACAGGGGTTGGCTATGGCTACACCTTC	TRBJ1-2	TRBD1	many	TRBV29-1